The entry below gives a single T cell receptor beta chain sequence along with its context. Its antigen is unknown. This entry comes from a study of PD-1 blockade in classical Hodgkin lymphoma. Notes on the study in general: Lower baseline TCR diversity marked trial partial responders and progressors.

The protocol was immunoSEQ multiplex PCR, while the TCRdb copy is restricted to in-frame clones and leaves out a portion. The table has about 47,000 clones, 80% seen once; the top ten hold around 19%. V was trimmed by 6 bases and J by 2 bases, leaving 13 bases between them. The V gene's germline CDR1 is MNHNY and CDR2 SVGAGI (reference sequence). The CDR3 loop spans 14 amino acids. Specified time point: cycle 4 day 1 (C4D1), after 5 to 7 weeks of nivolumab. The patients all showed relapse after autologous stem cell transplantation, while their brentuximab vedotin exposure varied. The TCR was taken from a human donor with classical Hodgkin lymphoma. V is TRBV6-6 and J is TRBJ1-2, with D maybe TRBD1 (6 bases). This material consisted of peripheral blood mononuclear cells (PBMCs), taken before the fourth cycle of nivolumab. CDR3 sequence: CASSRDINNYGYTF. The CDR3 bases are TGTGCCAGCAGCAGGGACATCAACAACTATGGCTACACCTTC.